Shown below are 5 T cell receptor beta chains from a single sample sequenced in a study of glioma-infiltrating T cells after dendritic cell vaccination. Some clones are missing from TCRdb's copy, which holds only in-frame ones; the method was immunoSEQ multiplex PCR. The data contain 65,000 to 90,000 clones, roughly 80% of them seen just once; the ten biggest clones take up roughly 2%. The sample here was blood, taken before dendritic cell vaccination. These receptor sequences come from a human donor with glioblastoma.

This sequence joins TRBV6-5 and TRBJ1-2; D is unresolved. This CDR3 has 15 amino acids. Germline V gives CDR1 MNHEY, CDR2 SVGAGI. V lost 8 bases to trimming and J lost 0 bases, with 16 bases between them. The CDR3 sequence is CASGFVWSANYGYTF. As DNA, the CDR3 is TGTGCCAGCGGCTTTGTATGGAGTGCTAACTATGGCTACACCTTC.

This clone occurred a few times. The chain carries TRBV7-9 and TRBJ1-1; a possible D gene is TRBD1 (6 bases). The CDR3 covers 11 residues. From germline, CDR1 is SEHNR and CDR2 FQNEAQ (reference sequence). V was cut by 3 bases and J by 8 bases, with 7 bases left in between. The CDR3 sequence: CASSLRGEAFF. CDR3 bases: TGTGCCAGCAGCTTGAGGGGGGAAGCTTTCTTT.

This clone was seen only a few times. V and J are TRBV6-1 and TRBJ1-1, with D hard to call. The V end lost 7 bases, the J end lost 3 bases, and 15 bases lay between the germline ends. The CDR3 is 14 residues long. Germline CDR1 reads MNHNS; CDR2 reads SASEGT. Here the CDR3 reads CASIYRGMDTEAFF. The CDR3, as DNA: TGTGCCAGCATATACCGGGGTATGGACACTGAAGCTTTCTTT.

The chain is built from TRBV30 and TRBJ1-6; no reliable D call. Germline V gene sequence: CDR1 GTSNPN, CDR2 SVGIG (reference sequence). Trimming removed 4 bases from V and 5 bases from J, with 9 bases in between. CDR3 size: 13 residues. The DNA for the CDR3 is TGTGCCTGGACTGCGCAAAATAATTCACCCCTCCACTTT. This translates into CAWTAQNNSPLHF. The whole variable domain, filled in from reference TRBV30 and TRBJ1-6, reads SQTIHQWPATLVQPVGSPLSLECTVEGTSNPNLYWYRQAAGRGLQLLFYSVGIGQISSEVPQNLSASRPQDRQFILSSKKLLLSDSGFYLCAWTAQNNSPLHFGNGTRLTVT.

V is TRBV4-1 and J is TRBJ2-2; TRBD2 might be the D (6 bases). The length of the CDR3 is 16 residues. Trimming pared 3 bases from V and 1 base from J, leaving 12 bases between. The V gene's germline CDR1 is MGHRA and CDR2 YSYEKL. CDR3 loop: CASSQAGLQNTGELFF. CDR3 nucleotide sequence: TGCGCCAGCAGCCAGGCGGGACTTCAGAACACCGGGGAGCTGTTTTTT.